These 13 T cell receptor beta chains originate from one sample sequenced in a study of blood T cell repertoires in COVID-19. Profiled with immunoSEQ multiplex PCR; TCRdb holds only in-frame clones, not every one. The sample lists hundreds of thousands of clones; 83% were seen once. Sequenced: PBMCs or T cells enriched from blood (not recorded which). The receptor set was obtained from a woman aged 40 to 50 who had been exposed to COVID-19.

The chain uses TRBV4-3 and TRBJ1-6; 10 positions agree with TRBD1. This CDR3 has 17 amino acids. In germline, CDR1 is LGHNA, CDR2 YSLEER. V was pared by 4 bases and J by 5 bases, with 8 bases of the junction left unmatched. The CDR3 loop reads CASSPSAGQGNNSPLHF. The CDR3 nucleotides are TGCGCCAGCAGCCCAAGCGCGGGACAGGGGAATAATTCACCCCTCCACTTT.

V gene TRBV9 combines with J gene TRBJ2-3, with 9 bases aligning to TRBD1. With V trimmed by 3 bases and J by 5 bases, 13 bases remained unmatched. CDR1 and CDR2 (germline): SGDLS, YYNGEE. The length of the CDR3 is 17 residues. The CDR3 is CASSGREGTGQVDTQYF. CDR3 DNA: TGTGCCAGCAGCGGGAGGGAGGGGACAGGGCAGGTAGATACGCAGTATTTT.

V and J are TRBV7-2 and TRBJ2-5; 11 bases fit TRBD1. V shed 5 bases and J 2 bases; nucleotides not matched to a gene: 7. The CDR3 loop spans 16 amino acids. Per germline, CDR1 SGHTA and CDR2 FQGNSA. CDR3 sequence reads: CASSIGGTGGQETQYF. CDR3 nucleotides: TGTGCCAGCAGCATTGGGGGGACAGGGGGTCAAGAGACCCAGTACTTC.

V usage is TRBV5-6 and J usage is TRBJ1-2; D is possibly TRBD1 (5 bases). This CDR3 spans 15 amino acids. Germline V CDR1 and CDR2: SGHDT, YYEEEE. The V end lost 4 bases, the J end lost 3 bases, and 16 bases lay between the germline ends. The CDR3 loop is CASSPRGVRYYGYTF. CDR3 coding DNA: TGTGCCAGCAGCCCCCGGGGGGTGAGGTACTATGGCTACACCTTC.

The chain has TRBV7-9 and TRBJ1-1, with D perhaps matching TRBD1 (6 bases). Deletions cut 5 bases from V and 0 bases from J, with 13 bases between. This CDR3 has 15 amino acids. CDR1 and CDR2 from the germline V gene are SEHNR and FQNEAQ (reference sequence). CDR3 residues: CASSGSGTLNTEAFF. The CDR3 DNA reads TGTGCCAGCAGCGGATCCGGGACATTGAACACTGAAGCTTTCTTT.

The chain recombines TRBV5-1 with TRBJ1-2; TRBD1 aligns across 11 bases. The CDR3 is 15 residues long. Germline V CDR1 and CDR2: SGHRS, YFSETQ. The V gene end was trimmed by 0 bases and the J gene end by 8 bases; junction bases not matched to a gene: 6. CDR3 DNA sequence: TGCGCCAGCAGCTTGGAAGGACAGGGGGCTAGGGGCTACACCTTC. Its translation is CASSLEGQGARGYTF.

The chain has TRBV3-1 (or the pseudogene TRBV3-2) and TRBJ1-5; the D is unclear. Germline V gene sequence: CDR1 LGHDT, CDR2 YNNKEL (reference sequence). V lost 1 base and J lost 7, with 11 bases in between. The CDR3 spans 14 residues. The DNA of the CDR3 is TGTGCCAGCAGCCAAGTTGGACTGAACCAGCCCCAGCATTTT. This encodes CASSQVGLNQPQHF.

V gene TRBV19 combines with J gene TRBJ2-7; possibly TRBD1 for D (7 bases). Between the trimmed V and J ends, which lost 2 bases and 4 bases, there was a span of 18 bases. The CDR3 extends over 16 amino acids. Per the germline V gene, CDR1 is LNHDA and CDR2 is SQIVND (reference sequence). DNA of the CDR3: TGTGCCAGTAGTATAAGGCTAGGGGGCGCGGGATACGAGCAGTACTTC. This gives the protein CASSIRLGGAGYEQYF.

The V and J genes are TRBV19 and TRBJ1-4; possibly TRBD1 for D (5 bases). V lost 9 bases and J 5 bases, leaving 16 bases between the germline ends. The CDR3 covers 14 residues. Germline-derived CDR1 and CDR2 are LNHDA and SQIVND (reference sequence). CDR3 amino acids: CASRKGNQNEKLFF. For the CDR3, the DNA is TGTGCCAGCCGGAAGGGGAATCAAAATGAAAAACTGTTTTTT.

This chain joins TRBV30 and TRBJ1-2, with D perhaps matching TRBD1 (5 bases). CDR1 is GTSNPN and CDR2 is SVGIG in the germline V gene (reference sequence). Trimming shortened V by 2 bases and J by 5 bases, and 18 bases separated the two germline ends. There are 15 residues in the CDR3. CDR3 loop: CAWSPDSKGGYGYTF. CDR3 DNA: TGTGCCTGGAGTCCAGACAGCAAAGGTGGATATGGCTACACCTTC.

V and J are TRBV19 and TRBJ2-1; 11 positions agree with TRBD2. CDR3 length: 15 residues. The germline V gene encodes CDR1 LNHDA and CDR2 SQIVND (reference sequence). With V trimmed by 7 bases and J by 1 base, 3 bases remained unmatched. The CDR3: CASKTSGGSYNEQFF. DNA for the CDR3: TGTGCCAGTAAAACTAGCGGGGGATCCTACAATGAGCAGTTCTTC.

This clone was seen just once. The chain carries TRBV5-1 and TRBJ2-4, with a weak D call TRBD1 (6 bases). The CDR3 length is 15 residues. V lost 4 bases, J lost 3 bases, and 14 bases lay in between. Germline V gene data show CDR1 as SGHRS and CDR2 as YFSETQ. CDR3 protein: CASSPSTGNKNIQYF. The CDR3 DNA reads TGCGCCAGCAGCCCCTCAACAGGGAACAAAAACATTCAGTACTTC.

The CDR3 region is CASSPGTVNTGELFF. DNA for the CDR3: TGTGCCAGTAGTCCCGGGACAGTGAACACCGGGGAGCTGTTTTTT. This chain connects TRBV19 to TRBJ2-2, with 7 bases aligning to TRBD1. The ends lost 5 bases at V and 1 base at J; junction bases unmatched: 4. The CDR3 totals 15 residues. Germline CDR1 LNHDA, CDR2 SQIVND (reference sequence).